Listed below are T cell receptor beta chains from one sample, sequenced in a study of post-analysis software for immune sequencing data. A single record per CDR3 protein comes from TCRdb applying MiXCR to the PCR reads. The sample consists of 650,000 to 900,000 distinct CDR3 sequences, approximately 44% of them appearing once. What was sequenced was blood. Receptors were obtained from a girl between 5 and 17 years old with multiple sclerosis. Both conserved end residues are part of each CDR3.

TRBV6-2/TRBV6-3 | CASSFEGRLYGYTF
TRBV5-1 | CASSLVQGVEAFF
TRBV29-1 | CSVERESPYEQYF
TRBV4-1 | CASSQDKGGGTDTQYF
TRBV15 | CATSREATAYEQYF
TRBV19 | CASTTRTGGTDTQYF
TRBV20-1 | CSATLYSASGTDTQYF
TRBV24-1 | CATSDLGSNYGYTF
TRBV7-9 | CASSSPPGQGAYAKQFF
TRBV10-3 | CAISETNPGRDHGYTF
TRBV7-2 | CASSLGAARVAEQFF
TRBV7-9 | CASSLGAHPYNEQFF
TRBV7-9 | CASSLARDRVNEQFF
TRBV20-1 | CSAILLFDTQYF
TRBV20-1 | CSAQAGAISYEQYF
TRBV15 | CATSNAGVVETQYF
TRBV5-1 | CASSSTFGPSLGTDTQYF
TRBV25-1 | CASSEQAYEQYF
TRBV5-5 | CASSQEYRVDNEQFF
TRBV7-8 | CASSFRYNLPSGENYEQYF
TRBV27 | CASQSQGPSITDTQYF
TRBV6-2/TRBV6-3 | CASSYSEGWRGYTF
TRBV4-2 | CASSQETGSSYNEQFF
TRBV20-1 | CSAREYIQETQYF
TRBV12-3/TRBV12-4 | CASSLIGPEAFF
TRBV18 | CASSPMPSSYNEQFF
TRBV7-9 | CASSSDSHQETQYF
TRBV27 | CASTISGKYNEQFF
TRBV20-1 | CSATARDGTEAKNIQYF
TRBV12-3/TRBV12-4 | CASSLTGQGFGGYTF
TRBV5-1 | CASSLGTLRAPYGYTF
TRBV2 | CASRADFGGRYEQYF
TRBV7-9 | CASSLGRGDQKFF
TRBV20-1 | CSARDVGTGLETQYF
TRBV10-3 | CAISESLDDNQPQHF
TRBV20-1 | CSAREEGLPEKLFF
TRBV20-1 | CSARFPGGHLWGETQYF
TRBV6-5 | CASSQLAGGPHEQYF
TRBV6-5 | CASSRRQNYEQYF
TRBV10-2 | CASSEARNEQFF
TRBV15 | CATSREEAGAAYNEQFF
TRBV20-1 | CSARDMISYEQYF
TRBV29-1 | CSVRRLAGWNEQFF
TRBV4-1 | CASSQDSGNNYGYTF
TRBV7-9 | CASSLEGTSGWNEQFF
TRBV7-2 | CASSYRDREQFF
TRBV4-1 | CASSQQAGVTDTQYF
TRBV28 | CASSFPPGSNQPQHF
TRBV29-1 | CSAADSNYEQYF
TRBV15 | CATSRGSGGGPAFF
TRBV5-1 | CASSLGDGERWYF
TRBV20-1 | CSAAKPSGRLNYEQYF
TRBV4-2 | CASSQGAQDTQYF
TRBV15 | CATSRDGAGGYGYTF
TRBV5-1 | CASSLPVTGITEAFF
TRBV2 | CATTDHSYNERFF
TRBV7-3 | CASSSGLATDTQYF
TRBV20-1 | CSARVGGRNQETQYF
TRBV9 | CASGHGYGYTF
TRBV5-1 | CASSLIGGGGEQFF